This T cell receptor beta chain was obtained from a study of T cell responses to AZD1222 COVID-19 vaccine. As regards this clone: Its antigen is currently unknown.

Germline V gives CDR1 LGHDT, CDR2 YNNKEL (reference sequence). Trimming took 0 bases from V and 8 from J; bases not matched to a gene: 14. This CDR3 has 17 residues. General observations from the study: Samples come after the peak T cell response, not at day 14. With dominance at 160-218 and 743-854, vaccine-associated CD4 TCRs spanned spike. Most donors were white British, females outnumbered males, and clonal diversity was possibly underestimated. Reports indicate that nearly half of spike-specific TCRs are directed at unmutated variant regions.

TCRdb's table, derived via immunoSEQ multiplex PCR, lists solely in-frame clones and lacks some. There are 150,000 to 200,000 clones in the sample; over 80% occur only once, and about 10% lies in the top ten. The TCR sequence derives from an adult in good health. The chain employs TRBV3-1 (or the pseudogene TRBV3-2) and TRBJ1-2; the match to TRBD1 covers 8 bases. This material consisted of peripheral blood, taken on day 0 of AZD1222 vaccination. DNA of the CDR3: TGTGCCAGCAGCCAAGATGGAGGGGCAGGGGGCCATGGCGGCTACACCTTC. It yields the protein CASSQDGGAGGHGGYTF.